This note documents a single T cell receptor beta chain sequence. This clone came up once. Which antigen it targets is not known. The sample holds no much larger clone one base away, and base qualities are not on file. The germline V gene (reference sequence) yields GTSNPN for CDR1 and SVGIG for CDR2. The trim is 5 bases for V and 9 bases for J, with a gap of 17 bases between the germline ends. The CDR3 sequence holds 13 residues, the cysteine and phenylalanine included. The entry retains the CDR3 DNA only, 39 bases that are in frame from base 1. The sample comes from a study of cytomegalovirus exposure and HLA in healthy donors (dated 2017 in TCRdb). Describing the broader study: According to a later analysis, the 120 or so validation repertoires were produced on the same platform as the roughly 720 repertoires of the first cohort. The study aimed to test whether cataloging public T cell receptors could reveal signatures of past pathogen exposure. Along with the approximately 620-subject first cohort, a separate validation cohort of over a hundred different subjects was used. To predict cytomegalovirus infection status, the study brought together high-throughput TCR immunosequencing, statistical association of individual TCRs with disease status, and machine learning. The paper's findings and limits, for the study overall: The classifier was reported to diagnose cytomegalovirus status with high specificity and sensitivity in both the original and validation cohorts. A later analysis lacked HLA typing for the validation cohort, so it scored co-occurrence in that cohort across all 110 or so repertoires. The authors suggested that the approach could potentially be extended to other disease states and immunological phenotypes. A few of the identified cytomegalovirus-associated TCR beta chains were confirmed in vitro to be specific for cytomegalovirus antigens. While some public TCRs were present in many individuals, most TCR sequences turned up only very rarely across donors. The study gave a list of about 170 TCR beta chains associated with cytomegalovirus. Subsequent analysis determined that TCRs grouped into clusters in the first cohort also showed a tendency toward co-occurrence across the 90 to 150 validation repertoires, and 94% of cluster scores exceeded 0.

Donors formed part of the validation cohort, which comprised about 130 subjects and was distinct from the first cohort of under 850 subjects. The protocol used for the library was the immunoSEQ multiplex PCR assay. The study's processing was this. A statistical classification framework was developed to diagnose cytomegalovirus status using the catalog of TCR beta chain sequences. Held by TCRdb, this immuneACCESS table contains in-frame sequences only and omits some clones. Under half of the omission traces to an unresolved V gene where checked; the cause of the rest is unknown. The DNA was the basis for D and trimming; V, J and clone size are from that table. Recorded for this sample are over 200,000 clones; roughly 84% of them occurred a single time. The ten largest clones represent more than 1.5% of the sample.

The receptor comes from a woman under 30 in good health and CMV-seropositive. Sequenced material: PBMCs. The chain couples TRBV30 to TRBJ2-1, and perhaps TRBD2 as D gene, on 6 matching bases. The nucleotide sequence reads TGTGCCTGGGCGACTAGGCTACGGTTTGAGCAGTTCTTC. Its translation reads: CAWATRLRFEQFF.